The 19 T cell receptor beta chains below all came from one sample that was sequenced in a study of blood T cells in healthy people across ages. It was with a sample-barcoded 5' primer and a J-beta primer mix that a second PCR of about 6 to 12 cycles was run. MiXCR, applied by TCRdb to the 5' RACE reads, yields one record per CDR3 protein. The sample lists about 1,800,000 distinct CDR3 sequences; 28% were seen once. The sequenced sample consisted of blood. The source of these receptors is a woman aged 30 to 39 in good health.

On this clonotype: Relative to the germline gene, one junction end is altered; a read error may explain this. This rearrangement joins TRBV7-2 to TRBJ2-7, with D possibly TRBD1 on 6 matching bases. CDR1 is SGHTA, CDR2 FQGNSA, per germline. The CDR3 length is 13 residues. The CDR3 spells CASSFFRGYDQYF. CDR3 sequence (DNA): TGTGCCAGCAGCTTTTTCAGGGGCTACGATCAGTACTTC.

The chain recombines TRBV6-6 with TRBJ1-1; a possible D gene is TRBD1 (5 bases). Germline assignment: CDR1 MNHNY and CDR2 SVGAGI (reference sequence). The CDR3 is 14 residues long. Trimming stripped 7 bases from V and 0 bases from J, with 12 bases between. CDR3 DNA: TGTGCCAGCAAGGTCGACAGACTGAACACTGAAGCTTTCTTT. This encodes CASKVDRLNTEAFF.

This chain uses TRBV5-1 with TRBJ2-1; no clear D gene. The J call is uncertain, as TRBJ2-7 better fits the DNA end. The CDR3 has 15 residues. The germline gives CDR1 SGHRS, CDR2 YFSETQ. The CDR3 loop is CASTTLLSSYNEQYF. The CDR3 nucleotides read TGCGCCAGCACCACCCTTCTGAGCTCCTACAATGAGCAGTACTTC.

The V call is TRBV29-1, the J call TRBJ2-4; no clear D. V was trimmed by 7 bases and J by 1 base, leaving 11 bases between them. This CDR3 has 13 residues. The V gene's germline CDR1 is SQVTM and CDR2 ANQGSEA. CDR3 in amino acids: CSASSEAKNIQYF. The CDR3 DNA reads TGCAGCGCCTCAAGTGAGGCCAAAAACATTCAGTACTTC.

This clonotype was seen only a few times. The J gene is TRBJ2-3, the V gene TRBV20-1; D might be TRBD2 (6 bases). Trimming pared 3 bases from V and 2 bases from J, leaving 9 bases between. The germline gives CDR1 DFQATT, CDR2 SNEGSKA (reference sequence). The CDR3 runs to 13 residues. CDR3 residues: CSASGGYTDTQYF. The CDR3 nucleotides are TGCAGTGCTAGCGGGGGATACACAGATACGCAGTATTTT.

The DNA for the CDR3 is TGTGCTAGTGGACTCAGGTTCTACGAGCAGTACTTC. Translated: CASGLRFYEQYF. The chain joins TRBV12-5 to TRBJ2-7; D unclear. The V and J ends lost 6 bases and 3 bases respectively, with 9 bases between them. The CDR3 is 12 residues long. Germline V gene lookup returns CDR1 LGHNT and CDR2 FRNRAP.

J is TRBJ2-3 and V is TRBV5-1; D ambiguous. Germline V gene sequence: CDR1 SGHRS, CDR2 YFSETQ. This CDR3 is 17 amino acids long. Trimming removed 0 bases from V and 3 bases from J, with 17 bases in between. In nucleotides, the CDR3 is TGCGCCAGCAGCTTGGCCGCGGCAATTCCTGGGACAGATACGCAGTATTTT. Translation: CASSLAAAIPGTDTQYF.

About this clonotype: A read error is possible here, since a much larger clone lies one base away. The chain employs TRBV29-1 and TRBJ2-4, with 13 bases lining up with TRBD2. Germline V lookup: CDR1 SQVTM, CDR2 ANQGSEA. V lost 7 bases to trimming and J lost 13 bases; unmatched junction nucleotides: 22. The CDR3 has 17 amino acids. CDR3 residues: CSAGRQPGTSGASRQYF. The CDR3, as DNA: TGCAGCGCTGGACGACAACCCGGGACTAGCGGGGCTAGCAGGCAGTACTTC.

This chain links TRBV19 with TRBJ2-4; the match to TRBD2 covers 13 bases. CDR1 and CDR2 (germline): LNHDA, SQIVND (reference sequence). Trimming cost V 6 bases and J 0 bases; bases outside gene matches: 11. CDR3 length: 19 residues. CDR3 amino acids: CASSPGLAGSYLAKNIQYF. As DNA, the CDR3 is TGTGCCAGTAGCCCGGGACTAGCGGGGTCTTACTTAGCCAAAAACATTCAGTACTTC.

As DNA, the CDR3 is TGTGCCAGCAGTTTACAGGGGGACGAGGCCCAGTACTTC. It encodes CASSLQGDEAQYF. The chain has TRBV6-6 and TRBJ2-5, with TRBD1 matching over 8 bases. The V and J ends lost 4 bases and 9 bases, in that order; junction bases with no gene match: 7. This CDR3 spans 13 amino acids. Per germline, CDR1 MNHNY and CDR2 SVGAGI (reference sequence).

A remark on this clonotype: An end of the junction does not agree with germline; a read error may underlie this. V usage is TRBV18 and J usage is TRBJ2-5; D not certain. CDR1 is KGHSH, CDR2 LQKENI, per germline. The CDR3 runs 13 residues. DNA of the CDR3: TGTGCCAGCTCACCAAGTGTCCAAGAGACCCGGTACTTC. Its protein is CASSPSVQETRYF. Using reference TRBV18 and TRBJ2-5 for the parts outside the CDR3, the full variable domain is NAGVMQNPRHLVRRRGQEARLRCSPMKGHSHVYWYRQLPEEGLKFMVYLQKENIIDESGMPKERFSAEFPKEGPSILRIQQVVRGDSAAYFCASSPSVQETRYFGPGTRLLVL.

This clonotype has ten or more counts. The V call is TRBV6-6, the J call TRBJ2-5; 8 bases line up with TRBD1. The CDR3 is made up of 16 amino acids. V lost 5 bases, J lost 2 bases, and 10 bases stayed unmatched. In germline, CDR1 is MNHNY, CDR2 SVGAGI (reference sequence). The CDR3 DNA follows: TGTGCCAGCAGTCCAACACCGGGACAGGCGCAAGAGACCCAGTACTTC. Protein product: CASSPTPGQAQETQYF.

This chain joins TRBV5-5 and TRBJ1-2; no definite D call. The germline CDR1 and CDR2 sequences are SGHKS and YYEKEE (reference sequence). With 4 bases removed from V and 3 bases from J, the gap between germline ends came to 13 bases. CDR3 size: 14 residues. The CDR3 nucleotides are TGTGCCAGCAGCCCGGGAGCCAGAGACTATGGCTACACCTTC. It is translated as CASSPGARDYGYTF. Full variable domain (rest looked up from reference TRBV5-5 and TRBJ1-2): DAGVTQSPTHLIKTRGQQVTLRCSPISGHKSVSWYQQVLGQGPQFIFQYYEKEERGRGNFPDRFSARQFPNYSSELNVNALLLGDSALYLCASSPGARDYGYTFGSGTRLTVV.

This clonotype was counted many times. CDR3 region: CASSQWPGEGNEQYF. In DNA form, the CDR3 reads TGCGCCAGCAGCCAGTGGCCAGGGGAGGGGAACGAGCAGTACTTC. The chain recombines TRBV4-1 with TRBJ2-7, with TRBD2 as a possible D gene (7 bases). This CDR3 has 15 amino acids. CDR1 and CDR2 from the germline V gene are MGHRA and YSYEKL. V gave up 3 bases and J gave up 5 bases, with 17 bases separating them.

This chain connects TRBV20-1 to TRBJ2-1; TRBD2 matches 14 bases. V lost 6 bases, J lost 2 bases, and 6 bases stayed unmatched. There are 16 residues in the CDR3. Germline V gene data show CDR1 as DFQATT and CDR2 as SNEGSKA (reference sequence). CDR3 in amino acids: CSATGTSGSPYNEQFF. CDR3 DNA: TGCAGTGCAACCGGGACTAGCGGGAGCCCCTACAATGAGCAGTTCTTC.

The rearrangement links TRBV24-1 to TRBJ1-1, with no clear D. Germline V gene sequence: CDR1 KGHDR, CDR2 SFDVKD. This CDR3 has 15 amino acids. V was pared by 4 bases and J by 0 bases, with 11 bases between. The CDR3 nucleotides are TGTGCCACCAGTGACCAGGACCTCTTGAACACTGAAGCTTTCTTT. Translation gives CATSDQDLLNTEAFF.

The chain uses TRBV6-2 or TRBV6-3 and TRBJ2-1; the D is unclear. The V and J ends lost 5 bases and 6 bases respectively, with 11 bases between them. Germline loops: CDR1 MNHEY, CDR2 SVGEGT. CDR3 length equals 13 residues. CDR3: CASSTGEINEQFF. The CDR3, as DNA: TGTGCCAGCAGTACCGGTGAGATCAATGAGCAGTTCTTC.

The rearrangement links TRBV5-1 to TRBJ1-1; 9 positions agree with TRBD1. CDR1 SGHRS and CDR2 YFSETQ come from the germline V gene. This CDR3 is 15 amino acids long. The J segment lost 2 bases and the V segment lost 4 bases, leaving 6 bases of the junction unmatched. CDR3 residues: CASSTTGGINTEAFF. Here the CDR3 DNA reads TGCGCCAGCAGCACGACAGGGGGGATCAACACTGAAGCTTTCTTT.

This clonotype has just a few counts. The CDR3 nucleotides read TGTGCCAGCAGCTTTCTCGCTGAAGCTTTCTTT. Amino acid sequence: CASSFLAEAFF. J is TRBJ1-1 and V is TRBV7-2; no clear D. V lost 3 bases, J lost 6 bases, and 5 bases lay in between. CDR1 SGHTA and CDR2 FQGNSA come from the germline V gene. There are 11 residues in the CDR3.